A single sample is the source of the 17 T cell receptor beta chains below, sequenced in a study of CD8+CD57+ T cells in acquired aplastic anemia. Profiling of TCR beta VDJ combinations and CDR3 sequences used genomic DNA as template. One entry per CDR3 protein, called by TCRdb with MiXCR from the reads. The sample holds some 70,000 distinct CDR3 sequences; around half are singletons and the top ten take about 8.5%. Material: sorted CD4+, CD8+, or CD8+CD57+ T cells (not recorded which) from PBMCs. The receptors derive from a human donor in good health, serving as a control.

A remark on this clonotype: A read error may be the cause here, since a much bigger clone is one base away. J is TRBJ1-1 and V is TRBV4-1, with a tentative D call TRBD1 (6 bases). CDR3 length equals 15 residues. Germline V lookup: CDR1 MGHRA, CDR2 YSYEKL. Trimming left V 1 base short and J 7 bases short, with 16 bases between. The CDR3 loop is CASSQGRGGSGEAFF. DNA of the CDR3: TGCGCCAGCAGCCAAGGAAGGGGGGGTTCTGGTGAAGCTTTCTTT.

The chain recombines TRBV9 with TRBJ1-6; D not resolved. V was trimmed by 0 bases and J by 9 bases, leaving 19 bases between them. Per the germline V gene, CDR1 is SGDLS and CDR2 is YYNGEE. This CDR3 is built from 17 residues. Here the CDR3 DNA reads TGTGCCAGCAGCGTAGCCTCAAACGGGCAGTTGGGTTCACCCCTCCACTTT. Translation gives CASSVASNGQLGSPLHF.

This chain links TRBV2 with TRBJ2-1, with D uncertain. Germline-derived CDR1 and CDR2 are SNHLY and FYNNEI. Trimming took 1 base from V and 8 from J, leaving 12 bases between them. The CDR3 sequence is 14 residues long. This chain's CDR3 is CASSEGFTVDEQFF. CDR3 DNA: TGTGCCAGCAGTGAAGGTTTTACAGTCGATGAGCAGTTCTTC.

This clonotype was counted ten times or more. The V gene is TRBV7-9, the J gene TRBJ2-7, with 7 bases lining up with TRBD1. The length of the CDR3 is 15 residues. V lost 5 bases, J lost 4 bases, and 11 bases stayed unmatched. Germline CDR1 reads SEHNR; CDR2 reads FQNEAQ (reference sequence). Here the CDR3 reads CASSSVGTVNYEQYF. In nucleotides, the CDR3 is TGTGCCAGCAGCAGCGTCGGGACAGTAAATTACGAGCAGTACTTC. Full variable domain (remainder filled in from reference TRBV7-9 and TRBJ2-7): DTGVSQNPRHKITKRGQNVTFRCDPISEHNRLYWYRQTLGQGPEFLTYFQNEAQLEKSRLLSDRFSAERPKGSFSTLEIQRTEQGDSAMYLCASSSVGTVNYEQYFGPGTRLTVT.

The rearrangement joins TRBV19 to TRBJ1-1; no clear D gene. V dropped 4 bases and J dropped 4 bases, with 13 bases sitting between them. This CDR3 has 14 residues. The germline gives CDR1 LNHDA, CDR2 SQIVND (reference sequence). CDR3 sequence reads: CASSSQEVRTEAFF. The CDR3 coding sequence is TGTGCCAGTAGTAGCCAGGAGGTACGCACTGAAGCTTTCTTT. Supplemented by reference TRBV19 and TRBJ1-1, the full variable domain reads DGGITQSPKYLFRKEGQNVTLSCEQNLNHDAMYWYRQDPGQGLRLIYYSQIVNDFQKGDIAEGYSVSREKKESFPLTVTSAQKNPTAFYLCASSSQEVRTEAFFGQGTRLTVV.

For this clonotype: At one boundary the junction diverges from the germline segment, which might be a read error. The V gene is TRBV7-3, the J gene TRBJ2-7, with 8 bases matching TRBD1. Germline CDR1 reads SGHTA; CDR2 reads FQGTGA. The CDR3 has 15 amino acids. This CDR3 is CASSPGTGPIEEQRF. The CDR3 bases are TGTGCCAGCAGCCCCGGGACAGGCCCGATTGAGGAGCAGCGCTTC.

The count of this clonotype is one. This CDR3 is CSVGGRYMNTEAFF. The CDR3 nucleotides are TGCAGCGTTGGGGGCCGGTATATGAACACTGAAGCTTTCTTT. V usage is TRBV29-1 and J usage is TRBJ1-1; D might be TRBD1 (5 bases). Germline CDR1 reads SQVTM; CDR2 reads ANQGSEA. V lost 4 bases, J lost 0 bases, and 12 bases lay in between. This CDR3 comprises 14 residues.

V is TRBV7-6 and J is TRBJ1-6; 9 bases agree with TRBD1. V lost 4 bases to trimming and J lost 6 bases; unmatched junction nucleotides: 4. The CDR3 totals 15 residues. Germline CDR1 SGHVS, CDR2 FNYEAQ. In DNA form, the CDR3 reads TGTGCCAGCAGCTCCCCGGGACAGGGTAATTCACCCCTCCACTTT. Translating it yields CASSSPGQGNSPLHF.

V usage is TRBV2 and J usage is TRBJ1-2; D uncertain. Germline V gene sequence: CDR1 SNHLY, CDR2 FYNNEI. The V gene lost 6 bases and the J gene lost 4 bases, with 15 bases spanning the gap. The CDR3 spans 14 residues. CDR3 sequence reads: CASSQALSSYGYTF. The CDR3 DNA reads TGTGCCAGCAGCCAGGCCTTAAGTAGCTATGGCTACACCTTC.

The CDR3 region is CAINQVNYGYTF. The CDR3 nucleotides read TGTGCCATCAATCAGGTCAACTATGGCTACACCTTC. The rearrangement joins TRBV10-3 to TRBJ1-2; D not resolved. There are 12 residues in the CDR3. V was clipped by 7 bases and J by 2 bases, with 8 bases between them. Per germline, CDR1 ENHRY and CDR2 SYGVKD.

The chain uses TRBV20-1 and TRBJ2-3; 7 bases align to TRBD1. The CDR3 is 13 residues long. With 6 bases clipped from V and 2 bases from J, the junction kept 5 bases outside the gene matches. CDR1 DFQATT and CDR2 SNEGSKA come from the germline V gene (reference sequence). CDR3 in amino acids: CSAEGQITDTQYF. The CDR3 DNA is TGCAGTGCCGAGGGACAGATCACAGATACGCAGTATTTT.

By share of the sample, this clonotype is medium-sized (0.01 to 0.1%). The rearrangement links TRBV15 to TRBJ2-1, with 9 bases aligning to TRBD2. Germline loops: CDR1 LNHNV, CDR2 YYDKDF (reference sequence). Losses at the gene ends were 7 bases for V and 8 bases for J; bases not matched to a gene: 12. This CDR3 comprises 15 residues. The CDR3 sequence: CATTTSLAGVDEQFF. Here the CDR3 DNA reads TGTGCCACCACTACCTCTTTAGCGGGAGTGGATGAGCAGTTCTTC.

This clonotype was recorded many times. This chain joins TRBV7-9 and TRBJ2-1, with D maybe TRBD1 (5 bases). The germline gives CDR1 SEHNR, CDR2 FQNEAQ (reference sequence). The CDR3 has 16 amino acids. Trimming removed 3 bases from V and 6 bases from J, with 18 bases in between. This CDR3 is CASSFLTDPSSNEQFF. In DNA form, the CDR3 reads TGTGCCAGCAGCTTCCTGACAGACCCGTCGAGCAATGAGCAGTTCTTC.

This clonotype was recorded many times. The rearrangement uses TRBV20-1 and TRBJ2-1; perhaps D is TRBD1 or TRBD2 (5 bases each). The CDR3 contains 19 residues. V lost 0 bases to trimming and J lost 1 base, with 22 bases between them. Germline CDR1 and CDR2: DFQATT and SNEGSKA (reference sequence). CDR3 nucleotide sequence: TGCAGTGCTAGAGATGCAACGGGTGTGTGGGGGTCTTCCTACAATGAGCAGTTCTTC. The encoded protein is CSARDATGVWGSSYNEQFF.

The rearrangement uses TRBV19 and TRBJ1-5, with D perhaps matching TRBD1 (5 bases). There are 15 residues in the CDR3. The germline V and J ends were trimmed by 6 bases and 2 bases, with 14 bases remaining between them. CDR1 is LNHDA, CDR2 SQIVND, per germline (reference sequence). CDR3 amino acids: CASRTGESGNQPQHF. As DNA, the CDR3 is TGTGCCAGTAGGACGGGGGAGTCTGGCAATCAGCCCCAGCATTTT.

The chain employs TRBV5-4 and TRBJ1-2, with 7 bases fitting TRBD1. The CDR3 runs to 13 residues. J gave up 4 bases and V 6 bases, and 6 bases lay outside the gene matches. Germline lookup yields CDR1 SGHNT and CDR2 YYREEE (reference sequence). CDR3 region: CASIGAGGYGYTF. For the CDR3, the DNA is TGTGCCAGCATAGGGGCAGGGGGCTATGGCTACACCTTC.

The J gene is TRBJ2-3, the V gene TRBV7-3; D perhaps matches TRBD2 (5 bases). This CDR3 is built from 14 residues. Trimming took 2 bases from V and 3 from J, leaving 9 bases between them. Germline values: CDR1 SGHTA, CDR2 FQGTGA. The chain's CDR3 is CASSLSGRTDTQYF. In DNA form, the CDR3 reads TGTGCCAGCAGCTTATCGGGGAGAACAGATACGCAGTATTTT.